The text below deals with one TCR beta chain. Its antigen is not known. The data were produced by immunoSEQ multiplex PCR, yet TCRdb's version contains in-frame clones alone and is incomplete. The sample lists some 150,000 clones, about nine tenths occurring once. The sample comes from a study of T cell responses to AZD1222 COVID-19 vaccine. Study-wide findings and caveats: Clonal diversity was possibly underestimated, and the donors were mostly white British, with more females.

V gave up 2 bases and J gave up 5 bases, with 15 bases separating them. CDR1 and CDR2 (germline): SNHLY, FYNNEI. CDR3 length: 15 residues. Second doses that came at about 4 or about 12 weeks were put together. The chain combines TRBV2 with TRBJ1-2; possible D gene TRBD1, 5 bases. The TCR originated in an adult who received the AZD1222 COVID-19 vaccine. The specimen comprised peripheral blood, sampled 28 days after the second AZD1222 dose. The CDR3 DNA reads TGTGCCAGCAGTGAAAGCCGGGACGGAGCTTATGGCTACACCTTC. Translated, it gives CASSESRDGAYGYTF.